The rows below give T cell receptor beta chains drawn from one sample of a study of CD8 T cells in Susac syndrome. TCRdb redid the calling of the immunoSEQ multiplex PCR reads with MiXCR, one entry per CDR3 protein. The sample records around 81,000 distinct CDR3 sequences, approximately 93% being singletons. Specimen: CD8+ T cells from PBMCs. These TCRs come from a human donor with Susac syndrome. CDR3s include the opening cysteine and the closing phenylalanine or tryptophan. D genes are given only for firm matches. Only part of the rows carry a size: once, few, many, or a class if the clone is expanded.

V: TRBV29-1; length: 12; J: TRBJ2-2; D: TRBD1; size: NA; CDR3: CSVDRGAGELFF; DNA: TGCAGCGTCGACAGGGGCGCCGGGGAGCTGTTTTTT
V: TRBV7-9; length: 12; J: TRBJ2-7; D: NA; size: NA; CDR3: CASSLDWDEQYF; DNA: TGTGCCAGCAGCTTAGACTGGGACGAGCAGTACTTC
V: TRBV4-1; length: 14; J: TRBJ2-7; D: NA; size: few; CDR3: CASSQVGGYYEQYF; DNA: TGCGCCAGCAGCCAAGTTGGGGGGTACTACGAGCAGTACTTC
V: TRBV12-3/TRBV12-4; length: 12; J: TRBJ1-2; D: NA; size: NA; CDR3: CASSFGAEGYTF; DNA: TGTGCCAGCAGTTTCGGGGCTGAAGGCTACACCTTC
V: TRBV27; length: 15; J: TRBJ2-7; D: TRBD1; size: NA; CDR3: CASSLMGTGGDEQYF; DNA: TGTGCCAGCAGTTTAATGGGGACAGGGGGAGACGAGCAGTACTTC
V: TRBV14; length: 17; J: TRBJ2-2; D: TRBD1; size: NA; CDR3: CASSQGQGAVSTGELFF; DNA: TGTGCCAGCAGCCAAGGACAGGGGGCTGTCTCCACCGGGGAGCTGTTTTTT
V: TRBV12-5; length: 18; J: TRBJ2-7; D: NA; size: NA; CDR3: CASGLSLTDTRAAYEQYF; DNA: TGTGCTAGTGGTTTAAGTCTTACCGATACCCGCGCCGCTTACGAGCAGTACTTC
V: TRBV13; length: 12; J: TRBJ2-7; D: NA; size: NA; CDR3: CASSVGLYEQYF; DNA: TGTGCCAGCAGCGTGGGCCTTTACGAGCAGTACTTC
V: TRBV30; length: 14; J: TRBJ1-5; D: TRBD1; size: NA; CDR3: CAWSSGQTNQPQHF; DNA: TGTGCCTGGAGCTCGGGACAGACAAATCAGCCCCAGCATTTT
V: TRBV19; length: 18; J: TRBJ2-1; D: TRBD2; size: NA; CDR3: CASRDVGRLAGGKAEQFF; DNA: TGTGCCAGTAGAGATGTTGGGAGGCTAGCGGGAGGAAAGGCTGAGCAGTTCTTC
V: TRBV18; length: 13; J: TRBJ2-7; D: NA; size: NA; CDR3: CASSLPTSYEQYF; DNA: TGTGCCAGCTCACTCCCGACCTCCTACGAGCAGTACTTC
V: TRBV6-1; length: 15; J: TRBJ2-5; D: NA; size: few; CDR3: CASSQGRHLQETQYF; DNA: TGTGCCAGCAGTCAAGGGAGGCACCTACAAGAGACCCAGTACTTC
V: TRBV27; length: 11; J: TRBJ2-5; D: NA; size: few; CDR3: CASSSQETQYF; DNA: TGTGCCAGCAGTTCCCAAGAGACCCAGTACTTC
V: TRBV2; length: 15; J: TRBJ1-1; D: TRBD1; size: NA; CDR3: CASGGQDLMNTEAFF; DNA: TGTGCCAGCGGGGGACAGGACCTGATGAACACTGAAGCTTTCTTT
V: TRBV20-1; length: 16; J: TRBJ1-2; D: TRBD1; size: once; CDR3: CSATRGQGNIGYGYTF; DNA: TGCAGTGCCACCCGGGGACAGGGGAATATCGGCTATGGCTACACCTTC
V: TRBV2; length: 14; J: TRBJ2-7; D: TRBD1; size: NA; CDR3: CASRPRDRDYEQYF; DNA: TGTGCCAGCAGACCCCGGGACAGGGACTACGAGCAGTACTTC
V: TRBV20-1; length: 22; J: TRBJ2-1; D: TRBD2; size: NA; CDR3: CSARDRLDQGFGLAGRYNEQFF; DNA: TGCAGTGCTAGAGATCGGTTAGATCAGGGCTTTGGACTAGCGGGCCGCTACAATGAGCAGTTCTTC
V: TRBV5-1; length: 12; J: TRBJ2-1; D: TRBD1; size: NA; CDR3: CASRTGNNEQFF; DNA: TGCGCCAGCAGGACAGGGAATAATGAGCAGTTCTTC
V: TRBV15; length: 14; J: TRBJ2-1; D: NA; size: NA; CDR3: CATSRVDRGNEQFF; DNA: TGTGCCACCAGCAGAGTTGATCGAGGGAATGAGCAGTTCTTC
V: TRBV12-3/TRBV12-4; length: 14; J: TRBJ2-1; D: NA; size: NA; CDR3: CASSPGLLFDEQFF; DNA: TGTGCCAGCAGTCCGGGACTCCTCTTTGATGAGCAGTTCTTC
V: TRBV29-1; length: 14; J: TRBJ2-5; D: NA; size: NA; CDR3: CSVESVVSLGTQYF; DNA: TGCAGCGTTGAATCGGTTGTTTCCCTAGGGACCCAGTACTTC
V: TRBV6-5; length: 15; J: TRBJ1-5; D: NA; size: NA; CDR3: CASSYDRSGNQPQHF; DNA: TGTGCCAGCAGTTATGACAGGAGTGGCAATCAGCCCCAGCATTTT
V: TRBV30; length: 15; J: TRBJ2-2; D: TRBD1; size: NA; CDR3: CAWSVLGGPAGELFF; DNA: TGTGCCTGGAGTGTATTAGGGGGCCCGGCCGGGGAGCTGTTTTTT
V: TRBV28; length: 15; J: TRBJ2-3; D: TRBD2; size: NA; CDR3: CASSRTSGKADTQYF; DNA: TGTGCCAGCAGCCGTACTAGCGGGAAGGCAGATACGCAGTATTTT
V: TRBV7-8; length: 13; J: TRBJ2-7; D: NA; size: few; CDR3: CASSFRGGYEQYF; DNA: TGTGCCAGCAGCTTTAGGGGGGGCTACGAGCAGTACTTC
V: TRBV10-3; length: 17; J: TRBJ2-2; D: NA; size: NA; CDR3: CAISVQPGLTNTGVLFF; DNA: TGTGCCATCAGTGTTCAACCCGGATTGACGAACACCGGGGTACTGTTTTTT
V: TRBV28; length: 20; J: TRBJ2-1; D: TRBD2; size: NA; CDR3: CASSLVVNGGGRGMNNEQFF; DNA: TGTGCCAGCAGTTTAGTAGTCAATGGAGGCGGGAGGGGTATGAACAATGAGCAGTTCTTC
V: TRBV12-5; length: 16; J: TRBJ2-1; D: TRBD2; size: NA; CDR3: CASGFLTSGRANEQFF; DNA: TGTGCTAGTGGTTTCCTCACTAGCGGGAGGGCCAATGAGCAGTTCTTC
V: TRBV18; length: 12; J: TRBJ2-7; D: NA; size: few; CDR3: CASSPGNYEQYF; DNA: TGTGCCAGCTCACCCGGGAACTACGAGCAGTACTTC
V: TRBV20-1; length: 14; J: TRBJ2-7; D: TRBD1; size: once; CDR3: CSARDRQGAYEQYF; DNA: TGCAGTGCTAGAGATCGTCAGGGGGCCTACGAGCAGTACTTC
V: TRBV4-3; length: 16; J: TRBJ2-7; D: TRBD2; size: once; CDR3: CASSQNLLAETYEQYF; DNA: TGCGCCAGCAGCCAGAACCTCCTAGCGGAAACCTACGAGCAGTACTTC
V: TRBV27; length: 14; J: TRBJ2-1; D: NA; size: once; CDR3: CASSLMGADNEQFF; DNA: TGTGCCAGCAGTTTAATGGGGGCAGACAATGAGCAGTTCTTC
V: TRBV24-1; length: 14; J: TRBJ2-1; D: NA; size: NA; CDR3: CATSERSSYNEQFF; DNA: TGTGCCACCAGTGAGCGAAGCTCCTACAATGAGCAGTTCTTC